These 28 T cell receptor beta chains were sequenced from one sample in a study of blood T cell repertoires in COVID-19. Some clones are missing from TCRdb's copy, which holds only in-frame ones; the method was immunoSEQ multiplex PCR. The data show 110,000 to 150,000 clones, over 75% seen once. The source material was peripheral blood. These receptors were collected from a man aged 70-80 years with acute or convalescent COVID-19.

The genes are TRBV9 and TRBJ2-5; D ambiguous. The CDR3 extends over 15 amino acids. Germline loops: CDR1 SGDLS, CDR2 YYNGEE. The ends were cut back, 0 bases at V and 5 bases at J, with 14 bases in the middle. DNA of the CDR3: TGTGCCAGCAGCGTAGGGAGTAGTCGGTTGGAGACCCAGTACTTC. As protein: CASSVGSSRLETQYF.

This chain connects TRBV19 to TRBJ1-2; tentatively, D is TRBD1 (5 bases). Trimming shortened V by 3 bases and J by 6 bases, and 20 bases separated the two germline ends. Germline V gene data show CDR1 as LNHDA and CDR2 as SQIVND (reference sequence). The CDR3 length is 16 residues. CDR3 sequence reads: CASSMRPRRGGNGYTF. The CDR3 coding sequence is TGTGCCAGTAGTATGCGACCAAGGAGGGGTGGAAATGGCTACACCTTC.

The chain recombines TRBV7-2 with TRBJ1-2; unclear D gene. Looked up from germline, CDR1 is SGHTA and CDR2 is FQGNSA. This CDR3 comprises 13 residues. Trimming cost V 2 bases and J 4 bases, with 8 bases left between them. Here the CDR3 DNA reads TGTGCCAGCAGCTTATACGGGAGCTATGGCTACACCTTC. Protein product: CASSLYGSYGYTF.

The V and J genes are TRBV12-3 or TRBV12-4 and TRBJ1-1; D is unclear. This CDR3 has 13 residues. Between the trimmed V and J ends, which lost 5 bases and 6 bases, there was a span of 13 bases. The CDR3 here is CASSLRKDAEAFF. CDR3 in DNA: TGTGCCAGCAGTCTCAGGAAGGATGCTGAAGCTTTCTTT.

This chain links TRBV3-1 (or the pseudogene TRBV3-2) with TRBJ2-1; TRBD2 agrees at 8 bases. With 2 bases clipped from V and 10 bases from J, the junction kept 13 bases outside the gene matches. Germline V gene sequence: CDR1 LGHDT, CDR2 YNNKEL (reference sequence). The length of the CDR3 is 16 residues. The chain's CDR3 is CASSQNPAGGKGEQFF. The CDR3 bases are TGTGCCAGCAGCCAAAACCCGGCGGGGGGCAAGGGAGAGCAGTTCTTC.

The count of this clone is one. The chain links TRBV7-9 to TRBJ2-2, with TRBD2 identical over 10 bases. Germline V lookup: CDR1 SEHNR, CDR2 FQNEAQ (reference sequence). J lost 5 bases, V lost 1 base, and 7 bases had no gene match. The CDR3 covers 17 residues. CDR3 sequence reads: CASSLGSGRASTGELFF. For the CDR3, the DNA is TGTGCCAGCAGCTTAGGGAGCGGGAGGGCCTCTACCGGGGAGCTGTTTTTT.

This CDR3 is CASSPTGGRGQETQYF. In DNA, the CDR3 is TGTGCCAGCAGTCCTACAGGGGGAAGGGGTCAAGAGACCCAGTACTTC. The V call is TRBV5-4, the J call TRBJ2-5; 8 bases fit TRBD1. Trimming removed 5 bases from V and 2 bases from J; junction bases left unmatched: 11. The CDR3 spans 16 residues. Germline CDR1 and CDR2: SGHNT and YYREEE (reference sequence).

This clone rates as medium-sized (0.01 to 0.1%). The chain joins TRBV6-5 to TRBJ2-1; TRBD2 matches 8 bases. This CDR3 region has 15 residues. Per germline, CDR1 MNHEY and CDR2 SVGAGI. J was trimmed by 4 bases and V by 2 bases; bases with no gene match: 4. CDR3 amino acids: CASSYGVAGYNEQFF. DNA for the CDR3: TGTGCCAGCAGTTACGGGGTAGCGGGGTACAATGAGCAGTTCTTC.

The chain uses TRBV29-1 and TRBJ2-1; a weak D match, TRBD2 (7 bases). V lost 6 bases, J lost 10 bases, and 25 bases lay in between. Germline CDR1 SQVTM, CDR2 ANQGSEA. The CDR3 runs 15 residues. CDR3 sequence: CSVPGGGGSRREQFF. The CDR3 bases are TGCAGCGTCCCCGGAGGGGGGGGGAGCCGTCGGGAGCAGTTCTTC.

The chain links TRBV24-1 to TRBJ2-1; 11 bases match TRBD2. The CDR3 covers 16 residues. Germline CDR1 and CDR2: KGHDR and SFDVKD. V was pared by 5 bases and J by 0 bases, with 2 bases of the junction left unmatched. The CDR3 nucleotides read TGTGCCACCAGTGCCACTAGCGGGGGCTCCTACAATGAGCAGTTCTTC. Its protein is CATSATSGGSYNEQFF.

The chain combines TRBV27 with TRBJ2-3; D is perhaps TRBD1 (5 bases). V lost 6 bases and J lost 6, with 19 bases in between. The germline CDR1 and CDR2 sequences are MNHEY and SMNVEV (reference sequence). This CDR3 region has 15 residues. The CDR3 protein is CASRTANDRSDTQYF. The CDR3 region has the DNA TGTGCCAGCAGGACAGCAAACGACAGATCCGATACGCAGTATTTT.

V usage is TRBV10-2 and J usage is TRBJ1-5, with D tentatively TRBD1 (5 bases). V lost 2 bases and J 6 bases, leaving 17 bases between the germline ends. This CDR3 region has 16 residues. Per the germline V gene, CDR1 is WSHSY and CDR2 is SAAADI. The CDR3 here is CASSEVRRGESQPQHF. The CDR3 DNA is TGCGCCAGCAGTGAGGTTAGGAGGGGTGAAAGTCAGCCCCAGCATTTT.

The chain couples TRBV7-9 to TRBJ2-3, with 9 positions matching TRBD1. This CDR3 comprises 16 residues. J was trimmed by 2 bases and V by 4 bases; bases with no gene match: 7. From germline, CDR1 is SEHNR and CDR2 FQNEAQ (reference sequence). Here the CDR3 DNA reads TGTGCCAGCAGCTCGTACGGGACAGGGATCACAGATACGCAGTATTTT. It yields the protein CASSSYGTGITDTQYF.

The chain recombines TRBV19 with TRBJ2-7, with 8 positions matching TRBD2. The V gene end was trimmed by 3 bases and the J gene end by 0 bases; junction bases not matched to a gene: 7. Germline V CDR1 and CDR2: LNHDA, SQIVND (reference sequence). The CDR3 is made up of 16 amino acids. The CDR3 is CASSINLAGASYEQYF. The CDR3 DNA reads as TGTGCCAGTAGTATTAATCTAGCGGGTGCCTCCTACGAGCAGTACTTC.

The V gene is TRBV6-5, the J gene TRBJ1-3, with D unresolved. The germline V and J ends were trimmed by 3 bases and 0 bases, with 9 bases remaining between them. The CDR3 has 15 residues. Germline V lookup: CDR1 MNHEY, CDR2 SVGAGI. In DNA, the CDR3 is TGTGCCAGCAGTTATACGAGGTCCTCTGGAAACACCATATATTTT. Its protein product is CASSYTRSSGNTIYF.

The gene calls are TRBV4-1 and TRBJ1-1; no definite D call. V lost 5 bases and J lost 6, with 16 bases in between. CDR1 and CDR2 (germline): MGHRA, YSYEKL. This CDR3 contains 14 residues. The CDR3 sequence is CASSSNLGPSEAFF. The CDR3 DNA reads as TGCGCCAGCAGCTCAAACCTAGGCCCCTCTGAAGCTTTCTTT.

This chain uses TRBV3-1 (or the pseudogene TRBV3-2) with TRBJ1-3; no clear D. V was shortened by 4 bases and J by 4 bases, with 14 bases between the two germline ends. CDR3 length: 15 residues. Germline lookup yields CDR1 LGHDT and CDR2 YNNKEL (reference sequence). CDR3 region: CASSRSGGEGNTIYF. CDR3 nucleotide sequence: TGTGCCAGCAGCCGGTCGGGCGGGGAGGGAAACACCATATATTTT.

This rearrangement joins TRBV2 to TRBJ1-1; D unclear. V lost 1 base and J lost 2, with 11 bases in between. Germline-derived CDR1 and CDR2 are SNHLY and FYNNEI. The CDR3 consists of 15 residues. This CDR3 reads CASSEGVGLNTEAFF. CDR3 DNA sequence: TGTGCCAGCAGTGAAGGGGTCGGACTCAACACTGAAGCTTTCTTT.

This CDR3 is CASSFGGPPETQYF. CDR3 DNA sequence: TGTGCCAGCAGCTTCGGGGGGCCTCCGGAGACCCAGTACTTC. The genes are TRBV5-4 and TRBJ2-5; a weak D match, TRBD2 (7 bases). Germline V gene sequence: CDR1 SGHNT, CDR2 YYREEE (reference sequence). CDR3 length: 14 residues. The ends were cut back, 2 bases at V and 5 bases at J, with 13 bases in the middle.

V is TRBV7-9 and J is TRBJ1-4, with D tentatively TRBD1 (5 bases). With 7 bases removed from V and 12 bases from J, the gap between germline ends came to 18 bases. CDR1 is SEHNR and CDR2 is FQNEAQ in the germline V gene (reference sequence). The CDR3 is 13 amino acids. The CDR3 spells CASTETGGSELFF. The CDR3 DNA reads TGTGCCAGCACCGAAACGGGGGGGTCGGAACTGTTTTTT. Using reference TRBV7-9 and TRBJ1-4 for the parts outside the CDR3, the full variable domain is DTGVSQNPRHKITKRGQNVTFRCDPISEHNRLYWYRQTLGQGPEFLTYFQNEAQLEKSRLLSDRFSAERPKGSFSTLEIQRTEQGDSAMYLCASTETGGSELFFGSGTQLSVL.

The chain is built from TRBV5-8 and TRBJ2-5; 10 nucleotides agree with TRBD2. CDR3 length: 17 amino acids. CDR1 and CDR2 from the germline V gene are SGHTS and YDEGEE. The V segment lost 7 bases and the J segment 4 bases; nucleotides outside the gene matches: 16. CDR3 amino acids: CASPLSPLAGVVETQYF. The CDR3 nucleotides read TGTGCCAGCCCCCTCTCCCCCCTAGCGGGAGTGGTAGAGACCCAGTACTTC.

The chain links TRBV5-1 to TRBJ2-7; TRBD1 is a possible D gene (5 bases). CDR3 length: 15 residues. The germline V gene encodes CDR1 SGHRS and CDR2 YFSETQ. Trimming shortened V by 0 bases and J by 3 bases, and 13 bases separated the two germline ends. This CDR3 is CASSLGQLDLYEQYF. DNA of the CDR3: TGCGCCAGCAGCTTGGGACAGCTCGACCTCTACGAGCAGTACTTC.

V gene TRBV6-5 combines with J gene TRBJ1-2, with a possible D match to TRBD1 (5 bases). Trimming shortened V by 2 bases and J by 3 bases, and 10 bases separated the two germline ends. The CDR3 is 14 amino acids. CDR1 MNHEY and CDR2 SVGAGI come from the germline V gene. CDR3: CASSYGGFDYGYTF. DNA for the CDR3: TGTGCCAGCAGTTACGGGGGGTTCGACTATGGCTACACCTTC.

The count of this clone is one. The chain couples TRBV6-5 to TRBJ2-3; D is perhaps TRBD2 (6 bases). This CDR3 contains 13 residues. Germline CDR1 reads MNHEY; CDR2 reads SVGAGI. With 6 bases removed from V and 3 bases from J, the gap between germline ends came to 10 bases. Here the CDR3 DNA reads TGTGCCAGCAGGGAGGCGGGGACAGATACGCAGTATTTT. Protein sequence: CASREAGTDTQYF.

The rearrangement uses TRBV28 and TRBJ2-1; 8 bases align to TRBD2. The germline V gene has CDR1 MDHEN and CDR2 SYDVKM. There are 14 residues in the CDR3. V was pared by 6 bases and J by 4 bases, with 5 bases of the junction left unmatched. CDR3 coding DNA: TGTGCCAGCAGGAGCGGGAGTACGTACAATGAGCAGTTCTTC. This codes for CASRSGSTYNEQFF.

This clone was observed a handful of times. The V gene is TRBV7-8, the J gene TRBJ1-3; D gene uncertain. CDR1 and CDR2 (germline): SGHVS, FQNEAQ. This CDR3 is 13 amino acids long. The V gene lost 1 base and the J gene lost 4 bases, with 5 bases spanning the gap. CDR3: CASSLVEGNTIYF. The CDR3 DNA follows: TGTGCCAGCAGCTTAGTAGAAGGAAACACCATATATTTT.

DNA for the CDR3: TGTGCCAGCAGGGCCGGGACAGGGAATACGGGCCGGTGGAATTCACCCCTCCACTTT. Amino acids: CASRAGTGNTGRWNSPLHF. The V call is TRBV7-9, the J call TRBJ1-6, with 9 positions matching TRBD1. Trimming removed 6 bases from V and 7 bases from J; junction bases left unmatched: 19. The CDR3 sequence is 19 residues long. The germline V gene has CDR1 SEHNR and CDR2 FQNEAQ (reference sequence).

The gene calls are TRBV20-1 and TRBJ2-1; 8 nucleotides line up with TRBD2. The CDR3 runs to 13 residues. Germline CDR1 and CDR2: DFQATT and SNEGSKA (reference sequence). Trimming removed 3 bases from V and 9 bases from J; junction bases left unmatched: 7. The CDR3 loop is CSASRGLATEQFF. CDR3 bases: TGCAGTGCTAGTCGCGGACTAGCTACTGAGCAGTTCTTC.